The clone carrying this TCR beta chain showed up many times. Per germline, CDR1 SGHAT and CDR2 FQNNGV. The CDR3 sequence is 14 residues long. Trimming pared 1 base from V and 1 base from J, leaving 7 bases between. The record originates from a study of regulatory T cells in long-lasting Graves disease. For TCR beta, libraries came from iRepertoire HTBI primers and Arm-PCR of CDR3 regions. Via MiXCR, TCRdb re-called the multiplex PCR reads, giving one row per CDR3 protein. The sample holds roughly 500,000 distinct CDR3 sequences, roughly 15% seen once. As for time point: newly diagnosed GD, antithyroid drugs for less than 3 months. After RNA was extracted from PBMCs, the TCR library was made from it. These data also formed part of another study, on T cells in Graves' hyperthyroidism and ophthalmopathy.

The sequence derives from a woman aged 45-59 years with Graves disease. The chain uses TRBV11-2 and TRBJ2-5; a weak D match, TRBD2 (5 bases). The starting material was peripheral blood mononuclear cells (PBMCs), obtained at new diagnosis, from a patient treated with antithyroid drugs. CDR3 nucleotide sequence: TGTGCCAGCAGCTTAGCACTAGTCCAAGAGACCCAGTACTTC. It is translated as CASSLALVQETQYF.